The rows below give T cell receptor beta chains drawn from one sample of a study of blood T cells in healthy people across ages. One entry per CDR3 protein, called by TCRdb with MiXCR from the 5' RACE reads. This table has around 1,000,000 distinct CDR3 sequences, around 25% appearing once. The same specimen was also included in a second study, on T cells of mothers and their children.

Source material: blood. These receptors were collected from a girl aged 2-10 years in good health. The CDR3 runs from the conserved cysteine through the conserved F or W. A D gene is named only where the DNA matches it firmly. Size values are once, few and many counts, or a class for expanded clones, and some rows have none.

J gene,clone size,D gene,V gene,CDR3 DNA,CDR3 protein
TRBJ2-1,-,-,TRBV5-1,TGCGCCAGCAGCTTGGATGGACAAATCAACAATGAGCAGTTCTTC,CASSLDGQINNEQFF
TRBJ1-6,-,-,TRBV27,TGTGCCAGCAGTACCGTCAGGGGAGATAATTCACCCCTCCACTTT,CASSTVRGDNSPLHF
TRBJ2-7,few,-,TRBV20-1,TGCAGTGCATCCACACTGGAGTCGGCTTCCTACGAGCAGTACTTC,CSASTLESASYEQYF
TRBJ2-1,-,TRBD2,TRBV12-3/TRBV12-4,TGTGCCAGCAGTTTAGTCTTACGGGGAGGGTATGAGCAGTTCTTC,CASSLVLRGGYEQFF
TRBJ1-4,few,-,TRBV29-1,TGCAGCGTTGAGGAGGGGGGGGATGAAAAACTGTTTTTT,CSVEEGGDEKLFF
TRBJ1-1,-,TRBD1,TRBV5-1,TGCGCCAGCAGCAGCCAGCCGGGACAGATGAACACTGAAGCTTTCTTT,CASSSQPGQMNTEAFF
TRBJ2-1,few,-,TRBV3-1,TGTGCCAGCAGCCAAGATCAGCGGAAAAGCTCCTACAATGAGCAGTTCTTC,CASSQDQRKSSYNEQFF
TRBJ1-1,few,-,TRBV5-1,TGCGCCAGCAGCAACAGTAACACTGAAGCTTTCTTT,CASSNSNTEAFF
TRBJ2-1,few,-,TRBV5-1,TGCGCCAGCAGCCACGTATTGAGGGATGAGCAGTTCTTC,CASSHVLRDEQFF
TRBJ2-4,-,-,TRBV20-1,TGCAGTGCTAGAGACCTGCACGGGATAGACATTCAGTACTTC,CSARDLHGIDIQYF
TRBJ2-7,-,-,TRBV5-1,TGCGCCAGCAGTCCCAATAGCGTACCGAGCTCCTACGAGCAGTACTTC,CASSPNSVPSSYEQYF
TRBJ1-1,-,-,TRBV20-1,TGCAGTGCTAGATTCGGCACTGAAGCTTTCTTT,CSARFGTEAFF
TRBJ1-3,-,-,TRBV20-1,TGCAGTGCTAGGTTCCCGGGAGGAAACACCATATATTTT,CSARFPGGNTIYF
TRBJ1-1,-,-,TRBV2,TGTGCCAGCAGCGGGCAGTTACAAGCTTTCTTT,CASSGQLQAFF
TRBJ2-7,-,TRBD2,TRBV7-9,TGTGCCAGCACAAGCGGACTAGCGGGAGTCTACGAGCAGTACTTC,CASTSGLAGVYEQYF
TRBJ2-1,-,-,TRBV5-1,TGCGCCAGCAGGCTACAGGTTTGGGTGTACAATGAGCAGTTCTTC,CASRLQVWVYNEQFF
TRBJ1-6,few,-,TRBV9,TGTGCCAGCAGCGTAGAGGCCTATAATTCACCCCTCCACTTT,CASSVEAYNSPLHF